The TCR beta chain described here comes from a study of cytomegalovirus exposure and HLA in healthy donors. This CDR3 is 14 amino acids long. The germline V and J ends were trimmed by 2 bases and 2 bases, with 8 bases remaining between them. From germline, CDR1 is SGHTS and CDR2 YDEGEE. Sequenced by immunoSEQ multiplex PCR; TCRdb stores in-frame clones only, minus some. The sample consists of a few hundred thousand clones, about nine tenths of them appearing once. The gene calls are TRBV5-8 and TRBJ1-5; unclear D gene. The material sequenced was PBMCs. The sequence was collected from a woman aged 18-29 years in good health and CMV-seronegative. This CDR3 reads CASSFGQGNQPQHF. The CDR3 DNA follows: TGTGCCAGCAGCTTTGGGCAGGGCAATCAGCCCCAGCATTTT.